One and the same sample provided the 23 T cell receptor beta chains below, sequenced in a study of T cells in Graves' hyperthyroidism and ophthalmopathy. RNA transcripts gave rise to amplified TCR beta CDR3 regions. During a first-round RT-PCR of the TCR CDR3, the HTBI primer set was used. TCRdb processed the multiplex PCR reads anew with MiXCR; each CDR3 protein has one entry. The table has 300,000 to 450,000 distinct CDR3 sequences, about 14% seen once. The sequenced sample consisted of blood. These receptors were obtained from a woman aged 25 to 39 with Graves' ophthalmopathy.

This clonotype was recorded many times. This sequence joins TRBV18 and TRBJ2-5; unclear D gene. The germline V gene has CDR1 KGHSH and CDR2 LQKENI. The CDR3 extends over 12 amino acids. Trimming removed 1 base at V and 2 bases at J, with 2 bases between. The DNA of the CDR3 is TGTGCCAGCTCACCACTACAAGAGACCCAGTACTTC. It yields the protein CASSPLQETQYF.

This clonotype was recorded many times. This sequence joins TRBV11-2 and TRBJ2-3; D is unclear. Trimming removed 5 bases at V and 5 bases at J, with 17 bases between. This CDR3 has 15 residues. Germline CDR1 is SGHAT and CDR2 is FQNNGV. CDR3 region: CASSPQMVPLDTQYF. The CDR3 nucleotides read TGTGCCAGCAGCCCCCAGATGGTGCCTTTAGATACGCAGTATTTT.

The J gene is TRBJ2-5, the V gene TRBV5-1; TRBD2 might be the D (5 bases). Trimming pared 0 bases from V and 6 bases from J, leaving 12 bases between. Germline values: CDR1 SGHRS, CDR2 YFSETQ. The CDR3 runs to 14 residues. CDR3 residues: CASSLDLRLKTQYF. The CDR3 coding sequence is TGCGCCAGCAGCTTGGATCTGCGACTAAAGACCCAGTACTTC. The full variable domain, in which reference TRBV5-1 and TRBJ2-5 provide the parts outside the CDR3, is KAGVTQTPRYLIKTRGQQVTLSCSPISGHRSVSWYQQTPGQGLQFLFEYFSETQRNKGNFPGRFSGRQFSNSRSEMNVSTLELGDSALYLCASSLDLRLKTQYFGPGTRLLVL.

This clonotype was seen repeatedly, ten times or more. V gene TRBV3-1 combines with J gene TRBJ1-1, with 7 bases aligning to TRBD1. CDR1 and CDR2 (germline): LGHDT, YNNKEL (reference sequence). The CDR3 spans 15 residues. V was pared by 1 base and J by 1 base, with 3 bases of the junction left unmatched. CDR3 loop: CASSQVGTENTEAFF. The CDR3 bases are TGTGCCAGCAGCCAAGTCGGGACAGAGAACACTGAAGCTTTCTTT.

The chain has TRBV7-9 and TRBJ1-5; 8 nucleotides line up with TRBD1. The CDR3 sequence is 15 residues long. CDR1 is SEHNR and CDR2 is FQNEAQ in the germline V gene (reference sequence). V trimming: 4 bases; J trimming: 6 bases; junction bases outside the gene matches: 8. The CDR3 coding sequence is TGTGCCAGCAGCTACGGACAGGGAAGATTTCAGCCCCAGCATTTT. Encoded protein: CASSYGQGRFQPQHF.

The chain joins TRBV4-2 to TRBJ1-4; D perhaps matches TRBD1 (5 bases). The ends were cut back, 0 bases at V and 0 bases at J, with 17 bases in the middle. Germline CDR1 and CDR2: LGHNA and YNFKEQ. This CDR3 region has 19 residues. CDR3 sequence reads: CASSQDLVGATATNEKLFF. Written as DNA, the CDR3 is TGTGCCAGCAGCCAAGATCTGGTAGGGGCGACTGCAACTAATGAAAAACTGTTTTTT.

V usage is TRBV11-3 and J usage is TRBJ2-5; TRBD2 agrees at 7 bases. CDR3 length equals 15 residues. Trimming took 2 bases from V and 2 from J; bases not matched to a gene: 5. In germline, CDR1 is SGHNT, CDR2 YENEEA. The CDR3 bases are TGTGCCAGCAGCTTATTAACGGGGGGACAAGAGACCCAGTACTTC. Translated: CASSLLTGGQETQYF.

As to this clonotype: A much larger clone lies one base from this, so it may be a read error. V and J are TRBV29-1 and TRBJ2-2; D is perhaps TRBD1 (6 bases). The J call is uncertain, as TRBJ1-1 better fits the DNA end. The CDR3 contains 12 residues. In germline, CDR1 is SQVTM, CDR2 ANQGSEA. The CDR3 sequence is CSVDGRGMGAFF. CDR3 DNA sequence: TGCAGCGTTGATGGCAGGGGTATGGGAGCTTTCTTT.

This clonotype was recorded at least ten times. The rearrangement uses TRBV11-1 and TRBJ2-2; the D gene is possibly TRBD1 (6 bases). Looked up from germline, CDR1 is SGHAT and CDR2 is FQDESV (reference sequence). With 5 bases removed from V and 5 bases from J, the gap between germline ends came to 18 bases. The CDR3 totals 16 residues. The CDR3 DNA is TGTGCCAGCAGCCCAGAACAGGGAATGAAGACCGGGGAGCTGTTTTTT. It translates to CASSPEQGMKTGELFF.

This clonotype came up many times. The chain employs TRBV4-1 and TRBJ1-1; unclear D gene. Deletions cut 0 bases from V and 8 bases from J, with 13 bases between. The CDR3 runs 14 residues. Germline-derived CDR1 and CDR2 are MGHRA and YSYEKL. CDR3 DNA: TGCGCCAGCAGCCAAGATCGGTTCACCCGAGAAGCTTTCTTT. Translated, it gives CASSQDRFTREAFF.

The rearrangement links TRBV28 to TRBJ1-4; D is uncertain. CDR1 is MDHEN and CDR2 is SYDVKM in the germline V gene. The CDR3 length is 14 residues. Trimming shortened V by 4 bases and J by 5 bases, and 11 bases separated the two germline ends. The CDR3 region has the DNA TGTGCCAGCAGTTCAACACAGAAGAATGAAAAACTGTTTTTT. Its translation is CASSSTQKNEKLFF.

This clonotype has ten or more counts. The chain joins TRBV7-3 to TRBJ1-2; no clear D. Germline lookup yields CDR1 SGHTA and CDR2 FQGTGA. The V and J ends lost 0 bases and 7 bases respectively, with 12 bases between them. CDR3 size: 14 residues. CDR3 residues: CASSLTATGFGYTF. The CDR3, as DNA: TGTGCCAGCAGCTTAACTGCTACGGGGTTTGGCTACACCTTC.

This clonotype was seen many times. The V call is TRBV3-1, the J call TRBJ1-3; no clear D gene. V was pared by 2 bases and J by 0 bases, with 8 bases between. Germline CDR1 reads LGHDT; CDR2 reads YNNKEL (reference sequence). There are 15 residues in the CDR3. The CDR3: CASSQWEYSGNTIYF. The CDR3 nucleotides read TGTGCCAGCAGCCAATGGGAATACTCTGGAAACACCATATATTTT. The full variable domain, rest sourced from reference TRBV3-1 and TRBJ1-3, is DTAVSQTPKYLVTQMGNDKSIKCEQNLGHDTMYWYKQDSKKFLKIMFSYNNKELIINETVPNRFSPKSPDKAHLNLHINSLELGDSAVYFCASSQWEYSGNTIYFGEGSWLTVV.

In this sample, this clonotype turned up many times. V is TRBV6-2 or TRBV6-3 and J is TRBJ2-5, with unresolved D. Germline assignment: CDR1 MNHEY and CDR2 SVGEGT. The CDR3 spans 13 residues. V was clipped by 4 bases and J by 5 bases, with 11 bases between them. The DNA for the CDR3 is TGTGCCAGCAGTTTGGTCACAATGGAGACCCAGTACTTC. Its translation: CASSLVTMETQYF.

This clonotype was counted ten times or more. The chain links TRBV5-6 to TRBJ2-3, with TRBD2 identical over 7 bases. The CDR3 spans 16 residues. CDR1 is SGHDT and CDR2 is YYEEEE in the germline V gene. V lost 1 base to trimming and J lost 3 bases; unmatched junction nucleotides: 8. Written as DNA, the CDR3 is TGTGCCAGCAGCTTGCGGTGGACTAGGTCTACAGATACGCAGTATTTT. It codes for CASSLRWTRSTDTQYF.

This clonotype turned up a few times. The V gene is TRBV9, the J gene TRBJ1-2; D gene unclear. The germline CDR1 and CDR2 sequences are SGDLS and YYNGEE. The CDR3 runs to 16 residues. The V gene lost 3 bases and the J gene lost 8 bases, with 23 bases spanning the gap. CDR3 amino acids: CASSAPTTTKPGGYTF. The CDR3 DNA reads as TGTGCCAGCAGCGCCCCTACAACCACCAAACCCGGGGGCTACACCTTC.

Regarding this clonotype: A much bigger clone sits one base away, suggesting this may be a read error. The chain is built from TRBV7-8 and TRBJ1-6, with D tentatively TRBD1 (5 bases). This CDR3 is built from 14 residues. Germline-derived CDR1 and CDR2 are SGHVS and FQNEAQ. V dropped 5 bases and J dropped 8 bases, with 13 bases sitting between them. CDR3 coding DNA: TGTGCCAGCAGCCTCGGACATGACTATTCACCCCTCCACTTT. This gives the protein CASSLGHDYSPLHF.

This clonotype showed up just once. The V call is TRBV11-2, the J call TRBJ2-3; the D gene is possibly TRBD2 (5 bases). CDR3 size: 14 residues. V was shortened by 5 bases and J by 4 bases, with 13 bases between the two germline ends. CDR1 is SGHAT, CDR2 FQNNGV, per germline. CDR3 coding DNA: TGTGCCAGCAGCCGGGGTGGCGATGCAGATACGCAGTATTTT. Translation: CASSRGGDADTQYF.

This clonotype was seen ten or more times. The rearrangement links TRBV2 to TRBJ1-2, with D possibly TRBD1 on 5 matching bases. The CDR3 consists of 13 residues. Between the trimmed V and J ends, which lost 7 bases and 6 bases, there was a span of 15 bases. The germline V gene has CDR1 SNHLY and CDR2 FYNNEI. CDR3 nucleotide sequence: TGTGCCAGCATGGGACTAGGGGAAAATGGCTACACCTTC. This codes for CASMGLGENGYTF.

This clonotype showed up many times. The CDR3 sequence: CASSPRVQLFLETQYF. The CDR3 region has the DNA TGTGCCAGCAGTCCCAGGGTTCAACTGTTTTTAGAGACCCAGTACTTC. V and J are TRBV28 and TRBJ2-5, with D maybe TRBD1 (5 bases). The CDR3 has 16 residues. Germline CDR1 MDHEN, CDR2 SYDVKM. With 5 bases removed from V and 4 bases from J, the gap between germline ends came to 20 bases.

Ten or more counts support this clonotype. The chain links TRBV27 to TRBJ2-5, with 15 nucleotides matching TRBD2. With 5 bases clipped from V and 5 bases from J, the junction kept 6 bases outside the gene matches. The CDR3 is 16 residues long. In germline, CDR1 is MNHEY, CDR2 SMNVEV (reference sequence). CDR3 sequence reads: CASSVGLAGGGETQYF. Written as DNA, the CDR3 is TGTGCCAGCAGTGTGGGACTAGCGGGGGGAGGGGAGACCCAGTACTTC.

This clonotype came up many times. The chain carries TRBV20-1 and TRBJ2-5, with 16 bases identical to TRBD2. The V segment lost 0 bases and the J segment 4 bases; nucleotides outside the gene matches: 11. The germline V gene has CDR1 DFQATT and CDR2 SNEGSKA (reference sequence). This CDR3 region has 19 residues. The CDR3 region is CSARDLYGTSGGATETQYF. As DNA, the CDR3 is TGCAGTGCTAGAGACTTGTATGGGACTAGCGGGGGGGCCACAGAGACCCAGTACTTC.

The table lists this clonotype with many counts. The chain carries TRBV15 and TRBJ2-7, with TRBD1 as a possible D gene (6 bases). CDR1 is LNHNV and CDR2 is YYDKDF in the germline V gene (reference sequence). The CDR3 has 17 residues. V lost 1 base, J lost 9 bases, and 25 bases lay in between. CDR3 nucleotides: TGTGCCACCAGCAGAGGGGGAGTTACAGGGTCTTCTTCCGGGCAGTACTTC. Its translation is CATSRGGVTGSSSGQYF.